This T cell receptor beta chain was obtained from a study of T cells in Graves' hyperthyroidism and ophthalmopathy. Findings and limits, study-wide: Ophthalmopathy and stable hyperthyroidism were told apart by a 13 V-J model. Most clonotypes that expanded in the thyroid above 0.001 also showed up in blood.

There are many counts of this clonotype. Its antigen is undetermined. Amplification yielded TCR beta CDR3 regions, with RNA transcripts as the source. An initial round of RT-PCR targeting the TCR CDR3 relied on the HTBI primer set. From the multiplex PCR reads, TCRdb called clonotypes with MiXCR, one entry per CDR3 protein. The sample gives 480,000 or so distinct CDR3 sequences, over 13% of which show up once; around a sixth is in the top ten. Exclusion followed for patients with uncontrolled infection, other autoimmune disease, pregnancy or lactation. For the diagnoses, clinical symptoms, serum thyroxine and TRAb, thyroid ultrasound and orbital computed tomography were used. Trimming took 4 bases from V and 1 from J, leaving 13 bases between them. This CDR3 comprises 15 residues. Germline CDR1 and CDR2: MGHRA and YSYEKL.

The sequenced material came from blood. The clonotype comes from a woman aged 18-29 years with Graves' hyperthyroidism. The chain carries TRBV4-1 and TRBJ1-1; possibly TRBD1 for D (5 bases). In DNA form, the CDR3 reads TGCGCCAGCAGCCGGGGGAGGGCGTCGAACACTGAAGCTTTCTTT. Translated: CASSRGRASNTEAFF.